The sequence of this T cell receptor (beta chain) was determined in a study of blood T cell repertoires in COVID-19. As for the study in general: Sites across the United States, Italy and Spain contributed samples from acute and convalescent COVID-19. PBMCs, B-cell-depleted T cells, or T cells provided the cDNA or gDNA that made up the material.

This CDR3 comprises 15 residues. The germline gives CDR1 SGHRS, CDR2 YFSETQ. V was cut by 0 bases and J by 8 bases, with 14 bases left in between. The table lists this clone with a count of one. Original handling: Scientists estimated how many nucleated cells there were by amplifying reference gene primers. Assay: immunoSEQ multiplex PCR; the TCRdb copy retains only in-frame clones and omits some. D and trimming come from the DNA, and the V and J calls and clone size come from that table. The table has some 96,000 clones, about 82% seen once; the top ten hold 13%. The TCR originated in a middle-aged man with active or convalescent COVID-19. The sequenced sample was peripheral blood. The chain employs TRBV5-1 and TRBJ1-4; D ambiguous. The CDR3 DNA follows: TGCGCCAGCAGCTTGGGCGATCCTGTCAGGGAAAAACTGTTTTTT. This encodes CASSLGDPVREKLFF. Variable domain in full (rest from reference TRBV5-1 and TRBJ1-4): KAGVTQTPRYLIKTRGQQVTLSCSPISGHRSVSWYQQTPGQGLQFLFEYFSETQRNKGNFPGRFSGRQFSNSRSEMNVSTLELGDSALYLCASSLGDPVREKLFFGSGTQLSVL.